The rows below give T cell receptor beta chains drawn from one sample of a study of shared clonotypes between healthy human individuals. TCRdb's copy holds only in-frame clones and misses some; the assay was immunoSEQ multiplex PCR. The repertoire includes around 2.1 million clones, just over 90% of them detected once, and around 1.7% sits in the top ten. The sample consisted of naive CD8+ T cells from PBMCs. The source of these receptors is a man younger than 35 in good health. Some clones in this sample may be carry-over from other donors' samples. The CDR3 runs from the conserved cysteine through the conserved F or W. A D gene is named only where the DNA matches it firmly. Some rows have no size entry. The others give once, few or many, or a class for an expanded clone.

j_gene: TRBJ1-1
v_gene: TRBV19
d_gene: NA
abundance: few
CDR3aa: CASSPGNTEAFF
CDR3nt: TGTGCCAGTAGTCCAGGGAACACTGAAGCTTTCTTT

j_gene: TRBJ2-7
v_gene: TRBV2
d_gene: TRBD2
abundance: NA
CDR3aa: CASRGTSGHHGTYEQYF
CDR3nt: TGTGCCAGCAGGGGGACTAGCGGGCATCACGGAACCTACGAGCAGTACTTC

j_gene: TRBJ2-7
v_gene: TRBV15
d_gene: TRBD2
abundance: NA
CDR3aa: CATSETSGSSYEQYF
CDR3nt: TGTGCCACCAGCGAGACTAGCGGGAGCTCCTACGAGCAGTACTTC

j_gene: TRBJ2-3
v_gene: TRBV28
d_gene: TRBD2
abundance: NA
CDR3aa: CASSLSRASGTTDTQYF
CDR3nt: TGTGCCAGCAGCCTCTCCCGGGCTAGCGGGACCACAGATACGCAGTATTTT

j_gene: TRBJ1-1
v_gene: TRBV5-8
d_gene: NA
abundance: NA
CDR3aa: CASSLDGVFMNTEAFF
CDR3nt: TGTGCCAGCAGCTTGGATGGGGTATTTATGAACACTGAAGCTTTCTTT

j_gene: TRBJ2-7
v_gene: TRBV11-2
d_gene: TRBD1
abundance: NA
CDR3aa: CASSWDRGRTYEQYF
CDR3nt: TGTGCCAGCAGCTGGGACAGGGGGAGGACCTACGAGCAGTACTTC

j_gene: TRBJ2-1
v_gene: TRBV10-1
d_gene: NA
abundance: NA
CDR3aa: CASNEVAGSEQFF
CDR3nt: TGCGCCAGCAATGAGGTTGCGGGAAGCGAGCAGTTCTTC

j_gene: TRBJ2-5
v_gene: TRBV28
d_gene: NA
abundance: NA
CDR3aa: CASQWPLQETQYF
CDR3nt: TGTGCCAGCCAGTGGCCCCTACAAGAGACCCAGTACTTC

j_gene: TRBJ1-3
v_gene: TRBV4-1
d_gene: TRBD1
abundance: once
CDR3aa: CASSPPGTGGNTIYF
CDR3nt: TGCGCCAGCAGCCCCCCCGGGACAGGCGGAAACACCATATATTTT

j_gene: TRBJ2-1
v_gene: TRBV7-8
d_gene: TRBD2
abundance: NA
CDR3aa: CASSLAVSGSSYNEQFF
CDR3nt: TGTGCCAGCAGCTTAGCGGTTAGCGGGAGCTCCTACAATGAGCAGTTCTTC

j_gene: TRBJ2-1
v_gene: TRBV7-2
d_gene: TRBD1
abundance: NA
CDR3aa: CASSPPHRGSYNEQFF
CDR3nt: TGTGCCAGCAGCCCCCCGCACAGGGGTTCCTACAATGAGCAGTTCTTC

j_gene: TRBJ2-7
v_gene: TRBV4-3
d_gene: TRBD1
abundance: NA
CDR3aa: CASSQDLQGTYEQYF
CDR3nt: TGCGCCAGCAGCCAAGATTTACAGGGGACCTACGAGCAGTACTTC

j_gene: TRBJ1-1
v_gene: TRBV30
d_gene: TRBD1
abundance: NA
CDR3aa: CAWRDRGGTEAFF
CDR3nt: TGTGCCTGGCGAGACAGGGGGGGGACTGAAGCTTTCTTT

j_gene: TRBJ2-7
v_gene: TRBV7-6
d_gene: NA
abundance: NA
CDR3aa: CASSPRTGSYEQYF
CDR3nt: TGTGCCAGCAGCCCGAGGACGGGATCCTACGAGCAGTACTTC

j_gene: TRBJ1-2
v_gene: TRBV23-1
d_gene: NA
abundance: NA
CDR3aa: CASSQFRDSLGYGYTF
CDR3nt: TGCGCCAGCAGTCAATTTCGTGACAGCTTGGGATATGGCTACACCTTC

j_gene: TRBJ2-5
v_gene: TRBV19
d_gene: NA
abundance: NA
CDR3aa: CASSIDRTAETQYF
CDR3nt: TGTGCCAGTAGTATAGATAGGACCGCTGAGACCCAGTACTTC

j_gene: TRBJ1-2
v_gene: TRBV28
d_gene: NA
abundance: NA
CDR3aa: CASSFRGIIDYGYTF
CDR3nt: TGTGCCAGCAGTTTCAGGGGCATTATTGACTATGGCTACACCTTC

j_gene: TRBJ2-2
v_gene: TRBV4-1
d_gene: TRBD2
abundance: NA
CDR3aa: CASSQEGGRLAGAGELFF
CDR3nt: TGCGCCAGCAGCCAAGAAGGGGGGAGACTAGCGGGAGCCGGGGAGCTGTTTTTT

j_gene: TRBJ2-2
v_gene: TRBV9
d_gene: NA
abundance: few
CDR3aa: CASSPGPNTGELFF
CDR3nt: TGTGCCAGCAGCCCGGGACCTAACACCGGGGAGCTGTTTTTT

j_gene: TRBJ1-4
v_gene: TRBV7-9
d_gene: NA
abundance: once
CDR3aa: CASSLVLVGTAEKLFF
CDR3nt: TGTGCCAGCAGCTTAGTTTTAGTCGGGACGGCAGAAAAACTGTTTTTT

j_gene: TRBJ2-7
v_gene: TRBV7-8
d_gene: TRBD2
abundance: NA
CDR3aa: CASSLLAGPTYEQYF
CDR3nt: TGTGCCAGCAGCTTACTAGCGGGACCCACCTACGAGCAGTACTTC

j_gene: TRBJ1-1
v_gene: TRBV19
d_gene: NA
abundance: NA
CDR3aa: CASSKMNTEAFF
CDR3nt: TGTGCCAGTAGTAAGATGAACACTGAAGCTTTCTTT

j_gene: TRBJ1-5
v_gene: TRBV30
d_gene: NA
abundance: NA
CDR3aa: CAWAGRTVNQPQHF
CDR3nt: TGTGCCTGGGCGGGTAGGACAGTCAATCAGCCCCAGCATTTT

j_gene: TRBJ2-7
v_gene: TRBV15
d_gene: NA
abundance: NA
CDR3aa: CATSRHGDHSYEQYF
CDR3nt: TGTGCCACCAGCAGACACGGGGACCACTCCTACGAGCAGTACTTC

j_gene: TRBJ1-5
v_gene: TRBV27
d_gene: NA
abundance: NA
CDR3aa: CASSSRQGPGNQPQHF
CDR3nt: TGTGCCAGCAGTTCCCGGCAGGGTCCAGGCAATCAGCCCCAGCATTTT

j_gene: TRBJ2-7
v_gene: TRBV4-3
d_gene: TRBD1
abundance: NA
CDR3aa: CASSQDRQGAHEQYF
CDR3nt: TGCGCCAGCAGCCAAGACCGACAGGGGGCACACGAGCAGTACTTC

j_gene: TRBJ1-2
v_gene: TRBV7-3
d_gene: NA
abundance: once
CDR3aa: CASSLVAGDGGYTF
CDR3nt: TGTGCCAGCAGCTTAGTGGCAGGGGACGGTGGCTACACCTTC

j_gene: TRBJ2-1
v_gene: TRBV7-8
d_gene: TRBD2
abundance: NA
CDR3aa: CASSSKLAGGYNEQFF
CDR3nt: TGTGCCAGCAGCAGCAAACTAGCGGGAGGGTACAATGAGCAGTTCTTC

j_gene: TRBJ2-2
v_gene: TRBV5-1
d_gene: NA
abundance: NA
CDR3aa: CASSLGLQPNTGELFF
CDR3nt: TGCGCCAGCAGCCTCGGGTTACAGCCGAACACCGGGGAGCTGTTTTTT

j_gene: TRBJ1-3
v_gene: TRBV7-9
d_gene: NA
abundance: NA
CDR3aa: CASSLAGAGNTIYF
CDR3nt: TGTGCCAGCAGCTTAGCAGGGGCAGGAAACACCATATATTTT

j_gene: TRBJ2-1
v_gene: TRBV7-8
d_gene: NA
abundance: NA
CDR3aa: CASSLIRGEVYNEQFF
CDR3nt: TGTGCCAGCAGCCTGATAAGAGGGGAGGTCTACAATGAGCAGTTCTTC

j_gene: TRBJ2-7
v_gene: TRBV4-1
d_gene: NA
abundance: NA
CDR3aa: CASSRPGLEQYF
CDR3nt: TGCGCCAGCAGCCGCCCGGGGCTCGAGCAGTACTTC

j_gene: TRBJ2-1
v_gene: TRBV27
d_gene: TRBD1
abundance: NA
CDR3aa: CASSLRTGPNEQFF
CDR3nt: TGTGCCAGCAGCCTCCGGACAGGCCCCAATGAGCAGTTCTTC

j_gene: TRBJ1-2
v_gene: TRBV9
d_gene: NA
abundance: NA
CDR3aa: CASSVGGTYGYTF
CDR3nt: TGTGCCAGCAGCGTAGGGGGGACCTATGGCTACACCTTC

j_gene: TRBJ2-1
v_gene: TRBV7-9
d_gene: NA
abundance: NA
CDR3aa: CASSLRGPADNEQFF
CDR3nt: TGTGCCAGCAGCTTAAGGGGTCCCGCAGACAATGAGCAGTTCTTC

j_gene: TRBJ1-1
v_gene: TRBV28
d_gene: TRBD1
abundance: NA
CDR3aa: CASRSGTGVLTEAFF
CDR3nt: TGTGCCAGCAGGTCCGGGACAGGGGTACTCACTGAAGCTTTCTTT

j_gene: TRBJ2-1
v_gene: TRBV7-9
d_gene: TRBD2
abundance: once
CDR3aa: CASSFELAADNEQFF
CDR3nt: TGTGCCAGCAGCTTCGAACTAGCGGCCGACAATGAGCAGTTCTTC

j_gene: TRBJ1-1
v_gene: TRBV7-9
d_gene: NA
abundance: NA
CDR3aa: CASSSALTGMNTEAFF
CDR3nt: TGTGCCAGCAGCTCCGCATTGACAGGCATGAACACTGAAGCTTTCTTT

j_gene: TRBJ2-5
v_gene: TRBV9
d_gene: TRBD2
abundance: NA
CDR3aa: CASSGLAGGIGPGETQYF
CDR3nt: TGTGCCAGCAGCGGACTAGCGGGAGGTATAGGGCCAGGAGAGACCCAGTACTTC

j_gene: TRBJ2-7
v_gene: TRBV7-6
d_gene: TRBD2
abundance: NA
CDR3aa: CASSLGTSGSAGSYEQYF
CDR3nt: TGTGCCAGCAGCCTCGGGACTAGCGGGAGTGCTGGTTCCTACGAGCAGTACTTC

j_gene: TRBJ1-2
v_gene: TRBV27
d_gene: NA
abundance: NA
CDR3aa: CASSPRTGEFWNGYTF
CDR3nt: TGTGCCAGCAGCCCAAGAACGGGGGAGTTTTGGAATGGCTACACCTTC

j_gene: TRBJ2-7
v_gene: TRBV6-1
d_gene: TRBD1
abundance: NA
CDR3aa: CASRDRDLYEQYF
CDR3nt: TGTGCCAGCAGGGACAGGGATCTCTACGAGCAGTACTTC

j_gene: TRBJ2-2
v_gene: TRBV9
d_gene: TRBD2
abundance: NA
CDR3aa: CASSERENTGELFF
CDR3nt: TGTGCCAGCAGCGAGCGGGAGAACACCGGGGAGCTGTTTTTT

j_gene: TRBJ2-2
v_gene: TRBV10-2
d_gene: TRBD2
abundance: NA
CDR3aa: CASRRGAAGELFF
CDR3nt: TGCGCCAGCCGGCGGGGGGCCGCCGGGGAGCTGTTTTTT

j_gene: TRBJ1-1
v_gene: TRBV27
d_gene: NA
abundance: NA
CDR3aa: CASSWSGNTEAFF
CDR3nt: TGTGCCAGCAGTTGGTCAGGGAACACTGAAGCTTTCTTT

j_gene: TRBJ1-1
v_gene: TRBV7-8
d_gene: TRBD1
abundance: NA
CDR3aa: CASSPEGQGLTEAFF
CDR3nt: TGTGCCAGCAGCCCAGAAGGACAGGGCCTCACTGAAGCTTTCTTT

j_gene: TRBJ2-7
v_gene: TRBV4-1
d_gene: NA
abundance: NA
CDR3aa: CASSQDGSLTGYEQYF
CDR3nt: TGCGCCAGCAGCCAAGATGGGTCCCTGACGGGCTACGAGCAGTACTTC

j_gene: TRBJ2-7
v_gene: TRBV7-9
d_gene: TRBD1
abundance: NA
CDR3aa: CASSPPGTGVAYEQYF
CDR3nt: TGTGCCAGCAGCCCTCCGGGGACAGGGGTCGCCTACGAGCAGTACTTC

j_gene: TRBJ2-2
v_gene: TRBV7-9
d_gene: NA
abundance: NA
CDR3aa: CASRWTVAGELFF
CDR3nt: TGTGCCAGCAGGTGGACGGTGGCGGGGGAGCTGTTTTTT

j_gene: TRBJ2-7
v_gene: TRBV15
d_gene: TRBD1
abundance: NA
CDR3aa: CATSSRTGDEQYF
CDR3nt: TGTGCCACCAGCAGCCGGACAGGGGACGAGCAGTACTTC

j_gene: TRBJ1-2
v_gene: TRBV27
d_gene: TRBD1
abundance: once
CDR3aa: CASSLSRTGGNGYTF
CDR3nt: TGTGCCAGCAGTTTATCCCGGACAGGGGGAAATGGCTACACCTTC